This T cell receptor (beta chain) originates from a study of T-cell reconstitution after alpha-beta-depleted transplantation in children. Construction of the TCRbeta library involved unique molecular identifiers. TCRdb ran MiXCR on the PCR reads and lists one entry per CDR3 protein. The table has a few hundred thousand distinct CDR3 sequences, approximately 16% seen once; the top ten hold roughly 3.3%. This clonotype was counted a few times. Germline CDR1 and CDR2: SEHNR and FQNEAQ (reference sequence). The CDR3 covers 16 residues. The V segment lost 2 bases and the J segment 1 base; nucleotides outside the gene matches: 5.

The rearrangement joins TRBV7-9 to TRBJ2-7, with 10 bases fitting TRBD1. This receptor was obtained from a human donor who donated a stem cell graft to a child with acute lymphoblastic leukemia. The sample consisted of PBMCs from the stem cell graft donor, taken from the stem cell graft. This chain's CDR3 is CASSLPGTGASYEQYF. In nucleotides, the CDR3 is TGTGCCAGCAGCTTACCCGGGACAGGGGCGTCCTACGAGCAGTACTTC.